This entry lists 23 T cell receptor beta chains sequenced from one sample in a study of T cell responses to AZD1222 COVID-19 vaccine. Clones were sequenced by immunoSEQ multiplex PCR, and TCRdb holds only the in-frame ones, with some missing. The data show roughly 150,000 clones, 90% seen once. Here the sequenced sample was peripheral blood, taken 28 days after the second AZD1222 dose. The source of these receptors is an adult who received the AZD1222 COVID-19 vaccine.

The chain has TRBV5-1 and TRBJ1-4; TRBD1 agrees at 9 bases. Per germline, CDR1 SGHRS and CDR2 YFSETQ. V gave up 4 bases and J gave up 7 bases; unmatched junction bases: 5. The CDR3 runs to 14 residues. For the CDR3, the DNA is TGCGCCAGCAGCAACTCGGGACAGGGTGAAAAACTGTTTTTT. Encoded protein: CASSNSGQGEKLFF. Filled out from reference TRBV5-1 and TRBJ1-4, the complete variable domain reads KAGVTQTPRYLIKTRGQQVTLSCSPISGHRSVSWYQQTPGQGLQFLFEYFSETQRNKGNFPGRFSGRQFSNSRSEMNVSTLELGDSALYLCASSNSGQGEKLFFGSGTQLSVL.

The chain uses TRBV11-3 and TRBJ2-5, with 8 bases aligning to TRBD1. The V and J ends lost 5 bases and 4 bases, in that order; junction bases with no gene match: 12. Germline V gene lookup returns CDR1 SGHNT and CDR2 YENEEA. This CDR3 spans 16 amino acids. CDR3 region: CASSPRSGTGGETQYF. The CDR3 DNA reads as TGTGCCAGCAGCCCACGAAGTGGGACAGGAGGAGAGACCCAGTACTTC.

This sequence joins TRBV10-3 and TRBJ2-1, with D perhaps matching TRBD2 (5 bases). Per germline, CDR1 ENHRY and CDR2 SYGVKD. The CDR3 is 15 amino acids. Trimming pared 0 bases from V and 5 bases from J, leaving 11 bases between. CDR3 sequence reads: CAISESPGRDNEQFF. CDR3 nucleotides: TGTGCCATCAGTGAGTCTCCGGGAAGAGACAATGAGCAGTTCTTC.

The rearrangement joins TRBV9 to TRBJ1-3, with a weak D call TRBD1 (5 bases). The V end was cut by 0 bases, the J end by 0 bases, with 10 bases between. The CDR3 spans 16 residues. Germline CDR1 SGDLS, CDR2 YYNGEE. Here the CDR3 reads CASSVGGANSGNTIYF. DNA for the CDR3: TGTGCCAGCAGCGTAGGAGGGGCCAACTCTGGAAACACCATATATTTT.

This clone is a singleton in its sample. The rearrangement joins TRBV9 to TRBJ2-5; TRBD1 aligns across 7 bases. From germline, CDR1 is SGDLS and CDR2 YYNGEE. V shed 4 bases and J 5 bases; nucleotides not matched to a gene: 8. The CDR3 is 14 residues long. The CDR3 spells CASSTGQIRETQYF. Here the CDR3 DNA reads TGTGCCAGCAGCACGGGACAGATAAGGGAGACCCAGTACTTC.

As DNA, the CDR3 is TGTGCCAGCAGTTTGATCACCAACACTGAAGCTTTCTTT. Translation gives CASSLITNTEAFF. This chain connects TRBV27 to TRBJ1-1; D is unresolved. Germline loops: CDR1 MNHEY, CDR2 SMNVEV (reference sequence). The CDR3 consists of 13 residues. V lost 3 bases to trimming and J lost 2 bases, with 7 bases between them.

This chain connects TRBV7-6 to TRBJ2-7, with TRBD1 matching over 8 bases. J gave up 3 bases and V 5 bases, and 12 bases lay outside the gene matches. This CDR3 region has 16 residues. Germline V gene lookup returns CDR1 SGHVS and CDR2 FNYEAQ. The CDR3 sequence: CASSTVSWGQDYEQYF. CDR3 in DNA: TGTGCCAGCAGCACAGTCTCTTGGGGACAGGACTACGAGCAGTACTTC.

The chain uses TRBV9 and TRBJ2-3; 8 bases fit TRBD1. There are 15 residues in the CDR3. V shed 3 bases, J shed 2 bases, and the junction held 5 bases outside the gene matches. Germline V gives CDR1 SGDLS, CDR2 YYNGEE. The CDR3 DNA sequence: TGTGCCAGCAGCGCCAGGACAGGGTCCACAGATACGCAGTATTTT. It yields the protein CASSARTGSTDTQYF.

The V call is TRBV19, the J call TRBJ1-6, with 9 bases fitting TRBD1. The germline V gene encodes CDR1 LNHDA and CDR2 SQIVND (reference sequence). The CDR3 sequence is 12 residues long. V was clipped by 11 bases and J by 8 bases; unmatched bases: 4. CDR3 protein: CAARDRDSPLHF. In DNA, the CDR3 is TGTGCCGCCCGGGACAGGGATTCACCCCTCCACTTT.

The chain combines TRBV3-1 (or the pseudogene TRBV3-2) with TRBJ2-1, with TRBD2 matching over 14 bases. V was clipped by 11 bases and J by 5 bases; unmatched bases: 5. The length of the CDR3 is 14 residues. The germline CDR1 and CDR2 sequences are LGHDT and YNNKEL (reference sequence). In nucleotides, the CDR3 is TGTGCCGCCACGACTAGCGGGGGGGACAATGAGCAGTTCTTC. Residues: CAATTSGGDNEQFF.

This clone was picked up a small number of times. The chain carries TRBV7-3 and TRBJ1-1; the D gene is possibly TRBD1 (5 bases). The CDR3 is 14 amino acids. Trimming removed 4 bases at V and 2 bases at J, with 11 bases between. CDR1 and CDR2 (germline): SGHTA, FQGTGA. The CDR3 region is CASSSRGGNTEAFF. CDR3 DNA sequence: TGTGCCAGCAGCTCGCGCGGGGGAAACACTGAAGCTTTCTTT.

The rearrangement joins TRBV7-9 to TRBJ1-2; no reliable D call. CDR3 length equals 14 residues. CDR1 is SEHNR, CDR2 FQNEAQ, per germline (reference sequence). Trimming removed 6 bases at V and 0 bases at J, with 11 bases between. CDR3 DNA sequence: TGTGCCAGCAGTAAAACAGCTTCTAACTATGGCTACACCTTC. Its protein product is CASSKTASNYGYTF.

The chain is built from TRBV28 and TRBJ1-2, with TRBD1 matching 9 bases. The germline CDR1 and CDR2 sequences are MDHEN and SYDVKM. The CDR3 loop spans 16 amino acids. V was clipped by 7 bases and J by 4 bases; unmatched bases: 13. CDR3 coding DNA: TGTGCCAGCAACCTACCGGGACAGGGACCTTTCTATGGCTACACCTTC. This gives the protein CASNLPGQGPFYGYTF.

The gene calls are TRBV7-6 and TRBJ1-3; unclear D gene. V dropped 0 bases and J dropped 0 bases, with 9 bases sitting between them. The CDR3 length is 16 residues. The germline CDR1 and CDR2 sequences are SGHVS and FNYEAQ. CDR3 coding DNA: TGTGCCAGCAGCTTAGCTACGACCTTCTCTGGAAACACCATATATTTT. Protein sequence: CASSLATTFSGNTIYF.

The chain uses TRBV5-1 and TRBJ1-6, with 7 bases that match TRBD1. The germline V gene has CDR1 SGHRS and CDR2 YFSETQ. The V gene end was trimmed by 5 bases and the J gene end by 7 bases; junction bases not matched to a gene: 12. There are 16 residues in the CDR3. CDR3 loop: CASRSTTGTANSPLHF. The DNA of the CDR3 is TGCGCCAGCAGGAGTACCACCGGGACAGCCAATTCACCCCTCCACTTT.

This clone was seen once. This rearrangement joins TRBV11-2 to TRBJ2-7, with a tentative D call TRBD1 (6 bases). Trimming left V 2 bases short and J 5 bases short, with 16 bases between. Germline-derived CDR1 and CDR2 are SGHAT and FQNNGV. There are 15 residues in the CDR3. The CDR3 protein is CASSLRIQGIDEQYF. CDR3 in DNA: TGTGCCAGCAGCTTAAGGATACAGGGTATCGACGAGCAGTACTTC.

This clone was detected a few times. The chain employs TRBV12-5 and TRBJ2-2, with TRBD1 matching 12 bases. The CDR3 extends over 15 amino acids. The germline CDR1 and CDR2 sequences are LGHNT and FRNRAP. V lost 5 bases and J lost 7; bases outside the gene matches: 5. The CDR3: CASGAGQGANGELFF. The CDR3, as DNA: TGTGCTAGTGGTGCGGGACAGGGGGCTAACGGGGAGCTGTTTTTT.

The chain recombines TRBV25-1 with TRBJ2-7, with D hard to call. The CDR3 is 13 amino acids. Germline V gene lookup returns CDR1 MGHDK and CDR2 SYGVNS. V was cut by 4 bases and J by 3 bases, with 10 bases left in between. CDR3 in DNA: TGTGCCAGCAGTGCGTATGATGGCTACGAGCAGTACTTC. Protein: CASSAYDGYEQYF.

The chain has TRBV19 and TRBJ1-6, with D unresolved. Germline values: CDR1 LNHDA, CDR2 SQIVND (reference sequence). CDR3 length: 13 residues. Trimming removed 8 bases at V and 9 bases at J, with 14 bases between. CDR3 region: CASSVSFASPLHF. DNA of the CDR3: TGTGCCAGTTCAGTATCGTTTGCTTCACCCCTCCACTTT.

This chain connects TRBV2 to TRBJ1-5; 7 bases fit TRBD1. The CDR3 sequence is 19 residues long. CDR1 is SNHLY, CDR2 FYNNEI, per germline. The V segment lost 5 bases and the J segment 2 bases; nucleotides outside the gene matches: 18. CDR3 bases: TGTGCCAGCAGTCCCGGGCAGGGGGATCCCAAAAGGGGCAATCAGCCCCAGCATTTT. Its protein product is CASSPGQGDPKRGNQPQHF.

The gene calls are TRBV9 and TRBJ1-1, with unresolved D. The ends were cut back, 4 bases at V and 1 base at J, with 8 bases in the middle. The CDR3 has 13 amino acids. From germline, CDR1 is SGDLS and CDR2 YYNGEE. CDR3 residues: CASSPQSNTEAFF. The CDR3 nucleotides read TGTGCCAGCAGCCCCCAGTCGAACACTGAAGCTTTCTTT.

CDR3: CASSTGTGRNEQFF. For the CDR3, the DNA is TGTGCCAGCAGTACGGGGACAGGGCGCAATGAGCAGTTCTTC. This chain joins TRBV2 and TRBJ2-1; 9 nucleotides agree with TRBD1. V lost 5 bases and J lost 6; bases outside the gene matches: 5. The length of the CDR3 is 14 residues. The germline gives CDR1 SNHLY, CDR2 FYNNEI.

This chain uses TRBV6-2 or TRBV6-3 with TRBJ2-2; TRBD2 is a possible D gene (7 bases). Per germline, CDR1 MNHEY and CDR2 SVGEGT. V lost 7 bases and J 2 bases, leaving 17 bases between the germline ends. This CDR3 comprises 16 residues. The CDR3 DNA reads as TGTGCCAGCATCCCGGGGGGCGGGATTAACACCGGGGAGCTGTTTTTT. Its translation: CASIPGGGINTGELFF.